One and the same sample provided the 9 T cell receptor beta chains below, sequenced in a study of OX40 agonist ivuxolimab in advanced cancers. Assay: immunoSEQ multiplex PCR; the TCRdb copy retains only in-frame clones and omits some. The data hold approximately 70,000 clones, with around 90% observed a single time. This material consisted of CD4+ or CD8+ T cells sorted from blood, taken in a trial of the OX40 agonist ivuxolimab. The receptors originated from an adult with an advanced solid tumor such as melanoma, head and neck, liver or kidney cancer.

V gene TRBV6-1 combines with J gene TRBJ1-6; 9 positions match TRBD1. CDR3 length: 14 residues. CDR1 is MNHNS, CDR2 SASEGT, per germline. V gave up 7 bases and J gave up 8 bases; unmatched junction bases: 6. In DNA, the CDR3 is TGTGCCAGCAATAACCGGGACAGGGATTCACCCCTCCACTTT. It specifies CASNNRDRDSPLHF.

The gene calls are TRBV28 and TRBJ2-3; 8 bases are shared with TRBD2. The V gene's germline CDR1 is MDHEN and CDR2 SYDVKM. J lost 5 bases, V lost 5 bases, and 6 bases had no gene match. The CDR3 is made up of 14 amino acids. CDR3 coding DNA: TGTGCCAGCAGTCTCCCCGGGACTAGAGATACGCAGTATTTT. Translation: CASSLPGTRDTQYF.

This clone was counted a single time. The chain is built from TRBV6-1 and TRBJ1-1; no firm D call. Looked up from germline, CDR1 is MNHNS and CDR2 is SASEGT. The V and J ends lost 6 bases and 2 bases respectively, with 13 bases between them. There are 14 residues in the CDR3. The CDR3 DNA is TGTGCCAGCAGCGTCGAGGCCCGAAACACTGAAGCTTTCTTT. Amino acid sequence: CASSVEARNTEAFF.

This chain connects TRBV11-2 to TRBJ2-1, with no clear D. V was pared by 1 base and J by 0 bases, with 7 bases between. This CDR3 has 15 amino acids. Germline V lookup: CDR1 SGHAT, CDR2 FQNNGV. The chain's CDR3 is CASSLALSSYNEQFF. In DNA form, the CDR3 reads TGTGCCAGCAGCTTAGCCCTGAGCTCCTACAATGAGCAGTTCTTC.

The V and J genes are TRBV9 and TRBJ1-2; weak D call: TRBD1 (5 bases). V was clipped by 3 bases and J by 3 bases, with 9 bases between them. This CDR3 contains 13 residues. CDR1 SGDLS and CDR2 YYNGEE come from the germline V gene. CDR3 region: CASSGRVDYGYTF. CDR3 nucleotides: TGTGCCAGCAGCGGCAGGGTAGACTATGGCTACACCTTC. The full variable domain, completed using reference TRBV9 and TRBJ1-2, is DSGVTQTPKHLITATGQRVTLRCSPRSGDLSVYWYQQSLDQGLQFLIQYYNGEERAKGNILERFSAQQFPDLHSELNLSSLELGDSALYFCASSGRVDYGYTFGSGTRLTVV.

The rearrangement links TRBV11-3 to TRBJ2-7; possible D gene TRBD2, 5 bases. The germline V gene has CDR1 SGHNT and CDR2 YENEEA. The CDR3 consists of 12 residues. The V and J ends lost 1 base and 5 bases respectively, with 6 bases between them. CDR3 in amino acids: CASSLVEDEQYF. As DNA, the CDR3 is TGTGCCAGCAGCTTAGTGGAGGACGAGCAGTACTTC.

J is TRBJ2-2 and V is TRBV5-1; D uncertain. CDR3 length: 15 residues. Between the trimmed V and J ends, which lost 3 bases and 1 base, there was a span of 10 bases. The germline gives CDR1 SGHRS, CDR2 YFSETQ. As DNA, the CDR3 is TGCGCCAGCAGCTCTCGGACGGTGAACACCGGGGAGCTGTTTTTT. The encoded protein is CASSSRTVNTGELFF. The whole variable domain, filled in from reference TRBV5-1 and TRBJ2-2, reads KAGVTQTPRYLIKTRGQQVTLSCSPISGHRSVSWYQQTPGQGLQFLFEYFSETQRNKGNFPGRFSGRQFSNSRSEMNVSTLELGDSALYLCASSSRTVNTGELFFGEGSRLTVL.

The chain employs TRBV6-5 and TRBJ1-4; weak D call: TRBD1 (5 bases). There are 13 residues in the CDR3. The V end lost 5 bases, the J end lost 11 bases, and 15 bases lay between the germline ends. CDR1 MNHEY and CDR2 SVGAGI come from the germline V gene. The CDR3 nucleotides are TGTGCCAGCAGTCCCCCCGGGACGGGGAAACTGTTTTTT. Its translation: CASSPPGTGKLFF.

The chain has TRBV6-5 and TRBJ2-5; 8 positions agree with TRBD1. The V and J ends lost 6 bases and 5 bases, in that order; junction bases with no gene match: 11. Germline CDR1 and CDR2: MNHEY and SVGAGI. This CDR3 is 15 amino acids long. CDR3: CASRPATGVRETQYF. The CDR3 DNA sequence: TGTGCCAGCAGGCCAGCGACAGGGGTTCGCGAGACCCAGTACTTC.